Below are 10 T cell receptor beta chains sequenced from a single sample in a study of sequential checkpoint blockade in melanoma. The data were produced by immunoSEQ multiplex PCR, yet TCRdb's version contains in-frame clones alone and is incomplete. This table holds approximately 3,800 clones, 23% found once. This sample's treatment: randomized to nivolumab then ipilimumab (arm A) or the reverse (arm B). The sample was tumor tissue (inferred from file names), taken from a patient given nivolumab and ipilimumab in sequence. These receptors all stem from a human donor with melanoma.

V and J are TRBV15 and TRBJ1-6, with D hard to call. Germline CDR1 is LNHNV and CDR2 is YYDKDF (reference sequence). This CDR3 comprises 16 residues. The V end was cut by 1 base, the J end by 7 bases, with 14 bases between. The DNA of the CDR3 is TGTGCCACCAGCAGAGCTCACGGGTTCGGGAATTCACCCCTCCACTTT. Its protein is CATSRAHGFGNSPLHF.

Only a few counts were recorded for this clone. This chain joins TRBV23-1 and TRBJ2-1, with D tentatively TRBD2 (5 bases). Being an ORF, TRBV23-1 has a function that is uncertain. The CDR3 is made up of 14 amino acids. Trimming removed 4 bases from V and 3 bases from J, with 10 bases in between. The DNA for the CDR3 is TGCGCCAGCAGTCCAGGACTTAACTACAATGAGCAGTTCTTC. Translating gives CASSPGLNYNEQFF.

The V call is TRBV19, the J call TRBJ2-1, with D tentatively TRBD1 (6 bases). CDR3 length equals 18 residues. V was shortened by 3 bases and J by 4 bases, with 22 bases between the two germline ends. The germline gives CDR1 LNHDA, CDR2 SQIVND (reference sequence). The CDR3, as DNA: TGTGCCAGTAGTATCTCACAGTACAGGGACGACCTGTACAATGAGCAGTTCTTC. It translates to CASSISQYRDDLYNEQFF.

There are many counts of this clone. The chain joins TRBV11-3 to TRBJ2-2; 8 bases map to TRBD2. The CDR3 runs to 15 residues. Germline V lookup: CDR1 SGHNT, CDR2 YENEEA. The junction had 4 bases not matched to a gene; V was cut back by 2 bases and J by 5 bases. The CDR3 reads CASSLSGGVTGELFF. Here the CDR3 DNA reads TGTGCCAGCAGCTTATCGGGAGGGGTTACCGGGGAGCTGTTTTTT.

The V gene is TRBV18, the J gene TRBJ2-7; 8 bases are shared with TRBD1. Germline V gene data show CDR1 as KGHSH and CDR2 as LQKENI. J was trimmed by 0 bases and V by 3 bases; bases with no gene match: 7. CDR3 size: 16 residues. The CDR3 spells CASSPPGQAPSYEQYF. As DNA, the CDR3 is TGTGCCAGCTCACCGCCGGGACAGGCGCCCTCCTACGAGCAGTACTTC.

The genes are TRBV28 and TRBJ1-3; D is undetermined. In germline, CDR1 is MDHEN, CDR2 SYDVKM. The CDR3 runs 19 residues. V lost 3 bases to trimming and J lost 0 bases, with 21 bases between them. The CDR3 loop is CASSFERRARIFSGNTIYF. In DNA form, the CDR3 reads TGTGCCAGCAGTTTTGAAAGGAGGGCCAGAATTTTCTCTGGAAACACCATATATTTT.

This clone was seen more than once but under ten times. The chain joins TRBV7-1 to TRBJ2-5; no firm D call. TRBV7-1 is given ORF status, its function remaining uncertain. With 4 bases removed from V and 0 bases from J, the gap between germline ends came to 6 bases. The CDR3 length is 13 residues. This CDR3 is CASSFSHQETQYF. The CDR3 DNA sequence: TGTGCCAGCAGCTTTTCCCACCAAGAGACCCAGTACTTC.

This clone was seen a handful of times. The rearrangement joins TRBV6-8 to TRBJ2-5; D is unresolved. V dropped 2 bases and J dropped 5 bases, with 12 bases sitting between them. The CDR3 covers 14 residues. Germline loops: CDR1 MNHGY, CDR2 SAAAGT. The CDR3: CASSYMSGVETQYF. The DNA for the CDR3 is TGTGCCAGCAGTTACATGTCAGGAGTGGAGACCCAGTACTTC.

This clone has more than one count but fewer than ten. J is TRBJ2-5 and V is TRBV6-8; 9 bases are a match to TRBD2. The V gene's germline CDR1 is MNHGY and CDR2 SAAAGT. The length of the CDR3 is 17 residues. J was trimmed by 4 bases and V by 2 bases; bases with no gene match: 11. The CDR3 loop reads CASSYALAGPGTETQYF. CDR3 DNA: TGTGCCAGCAGTTACGCTCTAGCGGGGCCGGGGACAGAGACCCAGTACTTC.

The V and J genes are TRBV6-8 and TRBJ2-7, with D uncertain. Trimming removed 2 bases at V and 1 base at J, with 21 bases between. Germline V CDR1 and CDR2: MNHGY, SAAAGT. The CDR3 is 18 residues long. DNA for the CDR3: TGTGCCAGCAGTTACGTATCTACTCGGCACCACCATTCCTACGAGCAGTACTTC. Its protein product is CASSYVSTRHHHSYEQYF.